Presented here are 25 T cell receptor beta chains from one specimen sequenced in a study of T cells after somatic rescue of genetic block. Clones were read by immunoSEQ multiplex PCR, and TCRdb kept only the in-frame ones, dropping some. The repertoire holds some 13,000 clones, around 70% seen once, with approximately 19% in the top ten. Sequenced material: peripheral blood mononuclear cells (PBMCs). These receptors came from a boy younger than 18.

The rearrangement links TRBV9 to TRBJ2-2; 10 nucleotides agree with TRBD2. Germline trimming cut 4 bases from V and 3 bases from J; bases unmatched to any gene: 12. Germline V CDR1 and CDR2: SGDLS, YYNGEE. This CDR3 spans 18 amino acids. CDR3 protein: CASSQNNKTSGYTGELFF. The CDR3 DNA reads TGTGCCAGCAGCCAAAACAATAAGACTAGCGGGTACACCGGGGAGCTGTTTTTT.

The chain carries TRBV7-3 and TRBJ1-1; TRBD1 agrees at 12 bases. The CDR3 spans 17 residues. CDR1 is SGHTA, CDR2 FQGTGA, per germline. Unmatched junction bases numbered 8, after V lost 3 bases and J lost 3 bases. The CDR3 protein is CASSFRDRGPVDTEAFF. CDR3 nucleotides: TGTGCCAGCAGCTTCCGGGACAGGGGGCCGGTGGACACTGAAGCTTTCTTT.

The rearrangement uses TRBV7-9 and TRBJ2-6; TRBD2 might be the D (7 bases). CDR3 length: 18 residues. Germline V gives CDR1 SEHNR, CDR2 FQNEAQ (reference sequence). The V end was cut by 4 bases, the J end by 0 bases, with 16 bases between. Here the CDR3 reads CASSSRGGGYSGANVLTF. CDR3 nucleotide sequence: TGTGCCAGCAGCTCGAGAGGCGGGGGCTACTCTGGGGCCAACGTCCTGACTTTC.

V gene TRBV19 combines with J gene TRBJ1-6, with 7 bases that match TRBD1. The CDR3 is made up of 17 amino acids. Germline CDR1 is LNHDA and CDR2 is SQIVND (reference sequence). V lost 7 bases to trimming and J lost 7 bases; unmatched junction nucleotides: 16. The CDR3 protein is CASNLLDSRGWNSPLHF. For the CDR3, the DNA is TGTGCCAGTAATTTATTGGACTCCAGGGGGTGGAATTCACCCCTCCACTTT.

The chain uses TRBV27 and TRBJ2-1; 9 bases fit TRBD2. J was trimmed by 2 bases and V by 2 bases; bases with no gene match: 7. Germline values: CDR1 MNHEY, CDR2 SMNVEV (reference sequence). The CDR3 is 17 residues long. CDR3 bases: TGTGCCAGCAGTTTAAAAGAGCGGGGGGTCCCCTACAATGAGCAGTTCTTC. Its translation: CASSLKERGVPYNEQFF.

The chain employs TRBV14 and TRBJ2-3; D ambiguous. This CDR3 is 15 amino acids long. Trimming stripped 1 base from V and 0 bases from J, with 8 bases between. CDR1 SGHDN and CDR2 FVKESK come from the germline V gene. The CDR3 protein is CASSQGWGSTDTQYF. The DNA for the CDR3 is TGTGCCAGCAGCCAAGGTTGGGGAAGCACAGATACGCAGTATTTT.

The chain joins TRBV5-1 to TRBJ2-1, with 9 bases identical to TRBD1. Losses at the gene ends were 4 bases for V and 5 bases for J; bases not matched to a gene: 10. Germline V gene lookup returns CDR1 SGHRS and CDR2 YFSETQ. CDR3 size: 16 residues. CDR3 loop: CASSHPRDRVNNEQFF. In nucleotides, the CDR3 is TGCGCCAGCAGCCATCCCCGGGACAGGGTCAACAATGAGCAGTTCTTC.

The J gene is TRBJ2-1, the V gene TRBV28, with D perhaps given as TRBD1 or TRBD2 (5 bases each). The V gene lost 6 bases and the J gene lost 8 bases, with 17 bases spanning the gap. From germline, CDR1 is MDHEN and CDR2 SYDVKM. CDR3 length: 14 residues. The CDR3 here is CASRFIWDGHEQFF. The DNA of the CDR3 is TGTGCCAGCAGATTCATTTGGGACGGACATGAGCAGTTCTTC.

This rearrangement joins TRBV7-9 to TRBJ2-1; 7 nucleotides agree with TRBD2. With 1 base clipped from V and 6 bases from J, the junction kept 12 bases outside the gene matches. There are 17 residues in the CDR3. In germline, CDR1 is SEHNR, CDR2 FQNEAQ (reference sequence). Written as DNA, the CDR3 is TGTGCCAGCAGCTTAGACTCCGGGCTAGCGGATGTCAATGAGCAGTTCTTC. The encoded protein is CASSLDSGLADVNEQFF.

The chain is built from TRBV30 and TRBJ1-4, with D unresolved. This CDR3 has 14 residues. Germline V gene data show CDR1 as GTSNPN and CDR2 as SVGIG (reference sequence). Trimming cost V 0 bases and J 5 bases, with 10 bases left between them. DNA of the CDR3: TGTGCCTGGAGTGTATTCAGTCTGAATGAAAAACTGTTTTTT. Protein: CAWSVFSLNEKLFF.

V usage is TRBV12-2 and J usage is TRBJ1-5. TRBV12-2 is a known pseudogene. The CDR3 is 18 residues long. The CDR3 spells CASRLEGRGRAGNQPQHF. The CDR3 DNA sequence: TGTGCAAGTCGCTTAGAAGGGAGGGGCAGGGCGGGCAATCAGCCCCAGCATTTT.

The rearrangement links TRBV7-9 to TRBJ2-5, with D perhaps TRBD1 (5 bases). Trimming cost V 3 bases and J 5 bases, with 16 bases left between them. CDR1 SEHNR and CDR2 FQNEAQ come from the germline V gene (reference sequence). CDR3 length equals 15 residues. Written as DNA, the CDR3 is TGTGCCAGCAGCTTGGGGCCACGGCCTGTTGAGACCCAGTACTTC. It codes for CASSLGPRPVETQYF.

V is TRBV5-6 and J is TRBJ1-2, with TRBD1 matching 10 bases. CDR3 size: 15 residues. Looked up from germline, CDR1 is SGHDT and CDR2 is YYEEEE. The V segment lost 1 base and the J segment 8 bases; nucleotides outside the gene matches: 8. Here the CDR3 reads CASSLPGTGARGYTF. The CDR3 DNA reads TGTGCCAGCAGCTTGCCCGGGACAGGGGCGCGCGGCTACACCTTC.

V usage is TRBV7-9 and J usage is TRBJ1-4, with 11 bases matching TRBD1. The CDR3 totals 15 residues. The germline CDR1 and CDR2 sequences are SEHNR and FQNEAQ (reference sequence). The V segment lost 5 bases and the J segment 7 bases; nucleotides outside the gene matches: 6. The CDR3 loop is CASSLDRGQGEKLFF. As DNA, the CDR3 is TGTGCCAGCAGCCTGGACAGGGGGCAGGGTGAAAAACTGTTTTTT.

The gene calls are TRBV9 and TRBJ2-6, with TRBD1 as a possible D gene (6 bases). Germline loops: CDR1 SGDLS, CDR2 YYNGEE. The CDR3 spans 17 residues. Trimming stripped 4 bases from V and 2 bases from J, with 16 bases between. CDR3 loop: CASSPSPGAAGANVLTF. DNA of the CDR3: TGTGCCAGCAGCCCCTCCCCAGGGGCTGCTGGGGCCAACGTCCTGACTTTC.

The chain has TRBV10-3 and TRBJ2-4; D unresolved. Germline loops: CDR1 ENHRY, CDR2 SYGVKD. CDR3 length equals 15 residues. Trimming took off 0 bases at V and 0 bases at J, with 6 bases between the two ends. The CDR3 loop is CAISESVGAKNIQYF. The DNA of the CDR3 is TGTGCCATCAGTGAGTCGGTGGGAGCCAAAAACATTCAGTACTTC.

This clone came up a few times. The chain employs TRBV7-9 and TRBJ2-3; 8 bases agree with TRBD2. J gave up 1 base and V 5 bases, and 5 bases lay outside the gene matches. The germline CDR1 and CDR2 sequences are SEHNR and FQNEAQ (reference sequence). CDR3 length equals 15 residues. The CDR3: CASSRPTSGTDTQYF. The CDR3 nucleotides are TGTGCCAGCAGCCGTCCGACTAGCGGCACAGATACGCAGTATTTT.

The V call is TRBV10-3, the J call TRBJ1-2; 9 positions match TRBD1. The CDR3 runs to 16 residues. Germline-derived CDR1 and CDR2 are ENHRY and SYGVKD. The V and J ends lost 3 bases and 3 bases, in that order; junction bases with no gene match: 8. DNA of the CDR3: TGTGCCATCAGTGACCACCTCAGGACAGGGGACTATGGCTACACCTTC. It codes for CAISDHLRTGDYGYTF.

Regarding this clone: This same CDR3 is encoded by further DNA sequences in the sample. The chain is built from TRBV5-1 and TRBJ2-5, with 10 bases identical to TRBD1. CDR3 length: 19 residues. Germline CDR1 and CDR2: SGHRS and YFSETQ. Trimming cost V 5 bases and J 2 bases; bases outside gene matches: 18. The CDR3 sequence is CASSSGTGDPRLAQETQYF. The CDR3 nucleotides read TGCGCCAGCAGTTCTGGGACAGGGGATCCGAGACTAGCTCAAGAGACCCAGTACTTC.

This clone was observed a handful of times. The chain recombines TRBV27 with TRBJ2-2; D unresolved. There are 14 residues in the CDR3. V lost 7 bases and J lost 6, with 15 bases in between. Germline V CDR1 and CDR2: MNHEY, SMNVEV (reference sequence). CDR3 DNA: TGTGCCAGCACCCGAGGAAGTTTTTCCGGGGAGCTGTTTTTT. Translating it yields CASTRGSFSGELFF.

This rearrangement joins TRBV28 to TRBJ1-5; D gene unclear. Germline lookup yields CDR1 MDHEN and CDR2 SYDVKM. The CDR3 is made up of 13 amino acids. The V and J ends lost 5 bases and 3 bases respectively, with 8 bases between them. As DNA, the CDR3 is TGTGCCAGCAGTCCTCAACTCAATCAGCCCCAGCATTTT. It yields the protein CASSPQLNQPQHF. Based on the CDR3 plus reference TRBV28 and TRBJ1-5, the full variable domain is DVKVTQSSRYLVKRTGEKVFLECVQDMDHENMFWYRQDPGLGLRLIYFSYDVKMKEKGDIPEGYSVSREKKERFSLILESASTNQTSMYLCASSPQLNQPQHFGDGTRLSIL.

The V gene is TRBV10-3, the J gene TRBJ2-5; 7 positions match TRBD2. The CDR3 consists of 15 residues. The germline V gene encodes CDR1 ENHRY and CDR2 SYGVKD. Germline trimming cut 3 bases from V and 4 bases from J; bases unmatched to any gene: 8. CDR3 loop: CAISERLADGETQYF. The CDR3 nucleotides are TGTGCCATCAGTGAAAGGCTAGCGGATGGAGAGACCCAGTACTTC.

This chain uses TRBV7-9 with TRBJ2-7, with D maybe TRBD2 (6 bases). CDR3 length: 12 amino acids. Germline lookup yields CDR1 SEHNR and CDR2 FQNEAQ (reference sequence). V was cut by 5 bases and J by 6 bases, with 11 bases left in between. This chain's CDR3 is CASSHGRSEQYF. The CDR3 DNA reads TGTGCCAGCAGCCATGGGAGGAGCGAGCAGTACTTC.

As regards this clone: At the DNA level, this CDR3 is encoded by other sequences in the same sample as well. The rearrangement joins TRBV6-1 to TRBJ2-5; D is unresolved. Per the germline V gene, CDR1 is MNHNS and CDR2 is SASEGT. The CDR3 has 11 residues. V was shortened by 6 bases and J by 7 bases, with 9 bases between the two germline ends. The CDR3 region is CASSRLPTQYF. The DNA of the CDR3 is TGTGCCAGCAGCCGCTTGCCGACCCAGTACTTC.

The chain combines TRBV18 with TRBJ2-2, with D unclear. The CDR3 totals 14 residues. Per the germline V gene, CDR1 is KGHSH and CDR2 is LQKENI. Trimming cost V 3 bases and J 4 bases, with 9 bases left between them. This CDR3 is CASSPTHTTGELFF. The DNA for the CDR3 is TGTGCCAGCTCACCTACTCATACCACCGGGGAGCTGTTTTTT. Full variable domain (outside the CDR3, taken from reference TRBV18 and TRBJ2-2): NAGVMQNPRHLVRRRGQEARLRCSPMKGHSHVYWYRQLPEEGLKFMVYLQKENIIDESGMPKERFSAEFPKEGPSILRIQQVVRGDSAAYFCASSPTHTTGELFFGEGSRLTVL.